This T cell receptor beta chain was sequenced for a study of shared clonotypes between healthy human individuals (TCRdb year 2020). Regarding the research as a whole: The cohort included a few men and a couple of women between 18 and 49 years of age. For each donor, CD4 naive and CD4 memory were each run on three plates, CD8 naive on two plates, and CD8 memory on one plate. The study deeply sequenced blood TCR repertoires of five healthy adults to estimate repertoire size and the extent of clonotype sharing between individuals. Different laboratories and diverse techniques were used to prepare libraries and sequence TCR repertoires, to increase sequencing depth and limit assay-specific biases. Each donor's leukapheresis produced roughly between about 0.9 and 9.5 billion PBMCs. Broad study findings and their caveats: The small number of donors limited the genetic and exposure-history diversity represented. Clonotypes shared by all four sorted-subset donors showed higher generation probabilities than non-shared clonotypes. Only blood was sampled, and tissue TCR repertoires likely differ from those in blood. Naive subsets generally had larger estimated clonotype richness than memory subsets did. Across a handful of donors, roughly 5.4% of naive CD4, roughly 3.3% of naive CD8, 2.3% of memory CD4, and under 0.45% of memory CD8 clonotypes were shared. Rarefaction of sorted-subset datasets indicated incomplete sequencing despite the large sequencing depth. Based on pairwise subsampling, the degree of clonotype sharing among donors was expected to be affected by sequencing depth.

The CDR3 spans 17 residues, from the cysteine through the phenylalanine. Only CDR3 DNA remains: 51 bases, in frame from the first base. Trimming accounts for 1 base at V and 5 bases at J, while the number of junction bases matched to no gene is 9. CDR1 is given as MGHRA and CDR2 as YSYEKL, both from the germline V gene. CD8 naive samples consisted of CD45RO-negative cells that were positively selected for CCR7, yielding a CD45RA+CCR7+ population without TemRA cells. Donors were healthy HIV-negative adults with no recently reported acute infections or vaccinations. All donors were Caucasian adults living in Nashville, Tennessee, USA. Blood was obtained by leukapheresis, after which PBMCs were separated by Ficoll-Histopaque density gradient centrifugation and cryopreserved in liquid nitrogen vapor phase. Analytical flow cytometry was used to check the purity and quantity of every magnetically sorted T cell population. Genomic DNA was isolated from each sorted fraction and quantified by UV absorbance on a Nanodrop 2000c.

With regard to this clone: This clone's antigen is unknown. No per-base quality is available; no much larger clone lies one base away.

Using the deep immunoSEQ assay, multiplex PCR amplified TCR CDR3 regions from genomic DNA. Genomic DNA extracted from each cell subset was distributed evenly over all wells of several immunoSEQ 96-well plates, and each plate served as one replicate. For sorted subsets, about 210 ng of genomic DNA, equivalent to some 30,000 T cell genomes, went into each replicate PCR. Purified libraries were quantified with a Qubit 3.0 fluorometer, sized on a Bioanalyzer 2100, and re-quantified with the KAPA Library Quantification kit. A separate single-read 150-cycle Illumina NextSeq 550 flow cell was used to sequence each immunoSEQ 96-well plate. The paper's data handling went like this. Because the immunoSEQ output held only junctional sequences and lacked quality scores, the filtering could not match the filtering applied to full-length reads. To assign V/J genes and CDR3, sequences were annotated using PyIR, a Python wrapper for IgBLAST v1.9, with IMGT germline references. Reads with weak V/J assignments (E-value above 1e-6), missing CDR3, stop codons, out-of-frame junctions, or ambiguous translated residues were removed. A V3J clonotype was defined by an identical inferred V gene, J gene, and CDR3 amino acid sequence. The percentage overlap between two repertoires was calculated by dividing the number of shared unique clonotypes by the size of the smaller repertoire. RTK rarefaction, the Chao1 estimator, and Recon v2.1 estimates of unobserved clonotypes were used to assess repertoire richness. For all TCRbeta clonotypes obtained by the gDNA method from a few donors, generation probabilities were computed with OLGA. The immuneACCESS repertoire file appears here via TCRdb, limited to in-frame rearrangements. These files lack a portion of the clones; in checked studies, under half of the deficit traces to unresolved V genes, and the cause of the others is not known. That table gives V, J and clone size, and the DNA gave D and trimming. The sample includes around 2,100,000 clones, with roughly 94% observed a single time. The leading ten clones occupy 0.9% to 1.5% of the sample.

The sequence is built from TRBV4-1 and TRBJ2-5; 11 bases in between match TRBD2. The source of this sequence is a man between 18 and 35 years old in good health. The specimen sequenced was naive CD8+ T cells sorted from blood. The sample's cell subset or site label, in plain terms: CD45RA+CCR7+. Read as DNA, the sequence is TGCGCCAGCAGCCAAGTCCAGACTAGCGGGATGGGGGAGACCCAGTACTTC. This gives the protein CASSQVQTSGMGETQYF.